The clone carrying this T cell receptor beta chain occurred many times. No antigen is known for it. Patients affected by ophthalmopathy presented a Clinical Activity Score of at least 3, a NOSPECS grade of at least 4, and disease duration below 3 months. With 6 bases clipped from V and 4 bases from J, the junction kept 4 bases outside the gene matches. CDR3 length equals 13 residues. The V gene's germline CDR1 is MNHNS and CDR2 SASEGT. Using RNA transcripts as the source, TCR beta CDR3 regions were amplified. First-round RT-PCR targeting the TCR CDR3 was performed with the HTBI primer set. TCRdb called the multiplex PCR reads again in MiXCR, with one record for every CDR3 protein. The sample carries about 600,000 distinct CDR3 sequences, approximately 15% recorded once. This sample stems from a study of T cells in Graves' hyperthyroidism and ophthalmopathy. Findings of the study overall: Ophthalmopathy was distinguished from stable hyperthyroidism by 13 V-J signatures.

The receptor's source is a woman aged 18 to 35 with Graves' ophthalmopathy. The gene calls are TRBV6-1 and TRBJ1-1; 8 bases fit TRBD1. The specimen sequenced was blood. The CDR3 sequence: CASRDRAATEAFF. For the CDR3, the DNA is TGTGCCAGCAGGGACAGGGCCGCCACTGAAGCTTTCTTT.